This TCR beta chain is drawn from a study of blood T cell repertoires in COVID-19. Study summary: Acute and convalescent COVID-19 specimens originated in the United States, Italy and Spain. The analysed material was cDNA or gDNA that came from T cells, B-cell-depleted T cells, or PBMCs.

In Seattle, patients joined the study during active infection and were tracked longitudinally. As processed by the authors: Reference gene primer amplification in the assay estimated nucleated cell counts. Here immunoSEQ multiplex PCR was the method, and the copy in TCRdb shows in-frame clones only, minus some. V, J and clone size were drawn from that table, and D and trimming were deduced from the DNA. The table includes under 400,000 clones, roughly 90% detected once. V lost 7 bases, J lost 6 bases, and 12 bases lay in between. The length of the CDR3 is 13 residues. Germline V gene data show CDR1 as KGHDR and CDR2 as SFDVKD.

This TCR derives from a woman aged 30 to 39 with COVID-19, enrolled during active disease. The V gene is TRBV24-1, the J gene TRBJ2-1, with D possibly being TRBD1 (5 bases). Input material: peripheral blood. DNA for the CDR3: TGTGCCACCAGAGGGCAGGGCCTCAATGAGCAGTTCTTC. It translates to CATRGQGLNEQFF.